A single sample is the source of the 26 T cell receptor beta chains below, sequenced in a study of Graves' ophthalmopathy and Graves' hyperthyroidism. Amplified material comprised TCR beta CDR3 regions derived from RNA transcripts. In the first round, RT-PCR was carried out with HTBI primers, and a multiplex PCR formed the second round. TCRdb re-analysed the multiplex PCR reads in MiXCR, keeping a single row per CDR3 protein. The sample yields 30,000 to 50,000 distinct CDR3 sequences, roughly 52% seen once. Sample: peripheral blood. The receptor source for this set is an adult woman with stable Graves' hyperthyroidism.

This clonotype has a count of ten or more. The chain recombines TRBV6-2 or TRBV6-3 with TRBJ2-7; 10 nucleotides line up with TRBD2. The CDR3 is 16 amino acids. V lost 6 bases to trimming and J lost 1 base; unmatched junction nucleotides: 9. Germline CDR1 reads MNHEY; CDR2 reads SVGEGT. Here the CDR3 reads CASRYLAGVVSYEQYF. The CDR3 DNA sequence: TGTGCCAGCAGATACCTAGCGGGAGTGGTATCCTACGAGCAGTACTTC.

The V gene is TRBV9, the J gene TRBJ2-2; TRBD1 might be the D (6 bases). Deletions cut 2 bases from V and 5 bases from J, with 16 bases between. Germline CDR1 SGDLS, CDR2 YYNGEE. CDR3 length: 16 amino acids. DNA of the CDR3: TGTGCCAGCAGCGTTGGTGGGACCAGGGGAACCGGGGAGCTGTTTTTT. Its protein product is CASSVGGTRGTGELFF. Full variable domain (remainder filled in from reference TRBV9 and TRBJ2-2): DSGVTQTPKHLITATGQRVTLRCSPRSGDLSVYWYQQSLDQGLQFLIQYYNGEERAKGNILERFSAQQFPDLHSELNLSSLELGDSALYFCASSVGGTRGTGELFFGEGSRLTVL.

The chain combines TRBV10-3 with TRBJ2-7; TRBD1 agrees at 8 bases. The CDR3 runs to 13 residues. Germline CDR1 ENHRY, CDR2 SYGVKD. The V and J ends lost 6 bases and 2 bases, in that order; junction bases with no gene match: 3. CDR3 in DNA: TGTGCCATCAGCGGGACAGGAGCCTACGAGCAGTACTTC. Translated, it gives CAISGTGAYEQYF.

The chain combines TRBV5-1 with TRBJ2-3, with unresolved D. V shed 0 bases and J shed 0 bases, with 17 bases lying between them. The CDR3 has 18 amino acids. Germline CDR1 reads SGHRS; CDR2 reads YFSETQ. The CDR3 sequence is CASSLAAVPALSTDTQYF. The CDR3 DNA is TGCGCCAGCAGCTTGGCCGCAGTCCCGGCCCTTAGCACAGATACGCAGTATTTT.

This chain joins TRBV11-2 and TRBJ1-2; D is unclear. The CDR3 has 11 amino acids. V was cut by 0 bases and J by 12 bases, with 8 bases left in between. CDR1 is SGHAT and CDR2 is FQNNGV in the germline V gene. The CDR3 spells CASSLDTGNTF. The CDR3 nucleotides are TGTGCCAGCAGCTTAGATACGGGAAACACCTTC.

This clonotype was observed at least ten times. The V and J genes are TRBV6-5 and TRBJ1-4; unclear D gene. V was shortened by 0 bases and J by 0 bases, with 8 bases between the two germline ends. Germline V gene data show CDR1 as MNHEY and CDR2 as SVGAGI. The CDR3 runs 16 residues. CDR3 sequence (DNA): TGTGCCAGCAGTTACTCCCAGGCTTCAACTAATGAAAAACTGTTTTTT. Amino acid sequence: CASSYSQASTNEKLFF.

The V gene is TRBV9, the J gene TRBJ1-1; TRBD1 matches at 8 bases. Germline assignment: CDR1 SGDLS and CDR2 YYNGEE. This CDR3 is 12 amino acids long. V lost 4 bases, J lost 7 bases, and 3 bases stayed unmatched. CDR3 sequence: CASSSGQGEAFF. Here the CDR3 DNA reads TGTGCCAGCAGCTCCGGACAGGGTGAAGCTTTCTTT.

CDR3 loop: CASKQGTGGVYEQYF. Written as DNA, the CDR3 is TGTGCCAGCAAGCAAGGGACAGGGGGCGTGTACGAGCAGTACTTC. The chain is built from TRBV2 and TRBJ2-5; 12 nucleotides agree with TRBD1. The tail of the sequence fits TRBJ2-7 better, so the J call may be wrong. CDR3 size: 15 residues. Per germline, CDR1 SNHLY and CDR2 FYNNEI.

V is TRBV15 and J is TRBJ1-5; D uncertain. Germline V gene sequence: CDR1 LNHNV, CDR2 YYDKDF (reference sequence). This CDR3 region has 15 residues. Between the trimmed V and J ends, which lost 3 bases and 4 bases, there was a span of 13 bases. As DNA, the CDR3 is TGTGCCACCAGCAGGGGAGGGCAGAGTAATCAGCCCCAGCATTTT. It is translated as CATSRGGQSNQPQHF.

Regarding this clonotype: The junction departs from germline at one end; a sequencing error may be responsible. The chain combines TRBV24-1 with TRBJ2-7, with a weak D call TRBD2 (5 bases). The CDR3 sequence is 14 residues long. Germline CDR1 reads KGHDR; CDR2 reads SFDVKD. DNA for the CDR3: TGCGCCAGCAGCCAAGCGGTGGGGTCCTACGAGCAGTACTTC. It codes for CASSQAVGSYEQYF.

Points on this clonotype: The conserved closing phenylalanine or tryptophan is absent in this CDR3, likely reflecting a read error. The chain recombines TRBV10-2 with TRBJ1-4; D is perhaps TRBD1 (6 bases). From germline, CDR1 is WSHSY and CDR2 SAAADI. The CDR3 sequence is 13 residues long. The CDR3, as DNA: TGCGCCAGCCGTGATAGGGGGGGTGAAAAACTGTTTCTT. Protein sequence: CASRDRGGEKLFL.

The genes are TRBV29-1 and TRBJ2-7; 8 positions agree with TRBD1. J gave up 6 bases and V 5 bases, and 12 bases lay outside the gene matches. This CDR3 region has 14 residues. CDR1 SQVTM and CDR2 ANQGSEA come from the germline V gene. In nucleotides, the CDR3 is TGCAGCGTTCAACAGGGGGACGTCCGAGGCGAGCAGTACTTC. It specifies CSVQQGDVRGEQYF.

This clonotype was recorded at least ten times. The chain has TRBV20-1 and TRBJ1-2, with unresolved D. V was shortened by 3 bases and J by 3 bases, with 11 bases between the two germline ends. This CDR3 spans 13 amino acids. Germline V gene lookup returns CDR1 DFQATT and CDR2 SNEGSKA (reference sequence). CDR3 sequence reads: CSASGEVDYGYTF. For the CDR3, the DNA is TGCAGTGCTAGCGGGGAGGTAGACTATGGCTACACCTTC.

The chain uses TRBV7-2 and TRBJ1-3, with D perhaps matching TRBD1 (6 bases). Trimming shortened V by 5 bases and J by 3 bases, and 14 bases separated the two germline ends. The CDR3 totals 15 residues. CDR1 and CDR2 from the germline V gene are SGHTA and FQGNSA. CDR3 nucleotides: TGTGCCAGCAGCCTAACAGGGTCTCTTGGAAACACCATATATTTT. This translates into CASSLTGSLGNTIYF. Supplemented by reference TRBV7-2 and TRBJ1-3, the full variable domain reads GAGVSQSPSNKVTEKGKDVELRCDPISGHTALYWYRQSLGQGLEFLIYFQGNSAPDKSGLPSDRFSAERTGGSVSTLTIQRTQQEDSAVYLCASSLTGSLGNTIYFGEGSWLTVV.

This clonotype appeared a few times. This may stem from a read error, because a much larger clone lies one nucleotide away. This chain's CDR3 is CASSGTRGKSGNTIYF. CDR3 coding DNA: TGTGCCAGCAGCGGGACAAGGGGTAAATCTGGAAACACCATATATTTT. This sequence joins TRBV5-6 and TRBJ1-3, with a tentative D call TRBD1 (6 bases). The V gene's germline CDR1 is SGHDT and CDR2 YYEEEE. This CDR3 region has 16 residues. V lost 4 bases and J 1 base, leaving 15 bases between the germline ends.

The chain employs TRBV5-1 and TRBJ2-3; 10 bases align to TRBD2. Unmatched junction bases numbered 6, after V lost 4 bases and J lost 1 base. Germline-derived CDR1 and CDR2 are SGHRS and YFSETQ. CDR3 length equals 16 residues. CDR3 bases: TGCGCCAGCAGCCAAGTAGCGGGAGGAGGCACAGATACGCAGTATTTT. Translated: CASSQVAGGGTDTQYF.

The chain links TRBV20-1 to TRBJ2-5, with 8 bases that match TRBD1. The CDR3 contains 13 residues. The trim removed 4 bases at V and 5 bases at J, leaving 6 bases unmatched. Per germline, CDR1 DFQATT and CDR2 SNEGSKA (reference sequence). The chain's CDR3 is CSAKQGALETQYF. In nucleotides, the CDR3 is TGCAGTGCTAAGCAGGGGGCCCTGGAGACCCAGTACTTC.

Many counts were recorded for this clonotype. The V and J genes are TRBV7-3 and TRBJ2-2; 14 bases align to TRBD2. The CDR3 covers 14 residues. In germline, CDR1 is SGHTA, CDR2 FQGTGA. Unmatched junction bases numbered 7, after V lost 4 bases and J lost 15 bases. CDR3 protein: CASSYGTSGSVLFF. CDR3 in DNA: TGTGCCAGCAGCTATGGGACTAGCGGGAGTGTGTTGTTTTTT.

This clonotype appeared many times. This chain links TRBV5-1 with TRBJ2-5, with TRBD1 matching over 9 bases. V lost 3 bases, J lost 7 bases, and 4 bases stayed unmatched. This CDR3 has 13 amino acids. Per the germline V gene, CDR1 is SGHRS and CDR2 is YFSETQ. The CDR3 is CASSSGQGGTQYF. In DNA, the CDR3 is TGCGCCAGCAGCTCGGGACAGGGTGGGACCCAGTACTTC.

This chain connects TRBV10-1 to TRBJ2-7, with 10 nucleotides matching TRBD1. Per the germline V gene, CDR1 is WNHNN and CDR2 is SYGVQD (reference sequence). Unmatched junction bases numbered 10, after V lost 5 bases and J lost 3 bases. The CDR3 totals 16 residues. The CDR3 DNA sequence: TGCGCCAGCAGTACACCGGGACAGGGGAGATACTACGAGCAGTACTTC. This translates into CASSTPGQGRYYEQYF.

J is TRBJ1-1 and V is TRBV29-1, with TRBD1 matching over 7 bases. Germline-derived CDR1 and CDR2 are SQVTM and ANQGSEA. This CDR3 has 14 amino acids. Trimming at V came to 8 bases and at J to 1 base, leaving 10 bases not matched to a gene. The CDR3 coding sequence is TGCAGCTCACTACGGGACAGTCGGAACACTGAAGCTTTCTTT. This translates into CSSLRDSRNTEAFF.

The J gene is TRBJ1-2, the V gene TRBV7-9; 9 bases agree with TRBD1. V trimming: 0 bases; J trimming: 5 bases; junction bases outside the gene matches: 7. CDR3 length: 16 residues. The germline CDR1 and CDR2 sequences are SEHNR and FQNEAQ (reference sequence). The CDR3 DNA follows: TGTGCCAGCAGCTTAGCTTACGGGACAGGGCGTTATGGCTACACCTTC. Amino acid sequence: CASSLAYGTGRYGYTF.

A note on this clonotype: The DNA is left out, because the CDR3 cannot be placed on it with certainty; the CDR3 is given as TCRdb lists it. The gene calls are TRBV11-1 and TRBJ1-6; TRBD1 is the table's D call and was not checked against the DNA. The germline CDR1 and CDR2 sequences are SGHAT and FQDESV (reference sequence). The CDR3 is 20 residues long, counting both termini. The CDR3 loop is CASSYDRAYEQYFGGSPLHF.

The rearrangement links TRBV24-1 to TRBJ2-2; D tentatively fits TRBD1 or TRBD2 (5 bases each). The V gene lost 7 bases and the J gene lost 2 bases, with 16 bases spanning the gap. The CDR3 runs to 16 residues. Germline-derived CDR1 and CDR2 are KGHDR and SFDVKD. CDR3 coding DNA: TGTGCCACCAGCACCGGGACCGGGGATAACACCGGGGAGCTGTTTTTT. Protein: CATSTGTGDNTGELFF.

Ten or more counts support this clonotype. The chain combines TRBV5-1 with TRBJ2-7; no definite D call. V was clipped by 4 bases and J by 1 base, with 15 bases between them. This CDR3 comprises 15 residues. Looked up from germline, CDR1 is SGHRS and CDR2 is YFSETQ. CDR3 DNA: TGCGCCAGCAGCCCGGGTGGCAGTATATCCTACGAGCAGTACTTC. Amino acid sequence: CASSPGGSISYEQYF.

V usage is TRBV5-1 and J usage is TRBJ2-6; TRBD1 aligns across 7 bases. This CDR3 has 17 residues. The junction had 4 bases not matched to a gene; V was cut back by 0 bases and J by 1 base. From germline, CDR1 is SGHRS and CDR2 YFSETQ. The chain's CDR3 is CASSLGARGSGANVLTF. In DNA form, the CDR3 reads TGCGCCAGCAGCTTGGGGGCCAGGGGGTCTGGGGCCAACGTCCTGACTTTC.